Below are 26 T cell receptor beta chains sequenced from a single sample in a study of T cell changes during pregnancy in multiple sclerosis. Clones were sequenced by immunoSEQ multiplex PCR, and TCRdb holds only the in-frame ones, with some missing. The table includes tens of thousands of clones, 92% detected once. Specimen: peripheral blood, collected in the second trimester of pregnancy. The origin of the receptors is a female donor with multiple sclerosis, enrolled in a pregnancy study.

In this sample, this clone turned up once. This chain joins TRBV28 and TRBJ2-7, with TRBD1 matching 7 bases. The V and J ends lost 6 bases and 2 bases, in that order; junction bases with no gene match: 4. Per the germline V gene, CDR1 is MDHEN and CDR2 is SYDVKM. This CDR3 region has 13 residues. As DNA, the CDR3 is TGTGCCAGCAGCCCGGGACAGCCCTACGAGCAGTACTTC. It specifies CASSPGQPYEQYF.

The genes are TRBV6-4 and TRBJ2-3, with 9 positions matching TRBD2. After removal of 5 bases from V and 4 bases from J, the junction contained 1 base not matched to a gene. CDR1 and CDR2 from the germline V gene are MRHNA and SNTAGT. There are 13 residues in the CDR3. This CDR3 reads CASSSGGPDTQYF. CDR3 in DNA: TGTGCCAGCAGTAGCGGGGGGCCAGATACGCAGTATTTT.

The chain employs TRBV18 and TRBJ1-2; a possible D gene is TRBD1 (6 bases). V shed 5 bases and J shed 5 bases, with 24 bases lying between them. The V gene's germline CDR1 is KGHSH and CDR2 LQKENI. The CDR3 spans 17 residues. The CDR3 sequence is CASSRTSDQGRNYGYTF. DNA of the CDR3: TGTGCCAGCTCAAGGACAAGTGATCAGGGGCGGAATTATGGCTACACCTTC.

About this clone: Other DNA sequences within the sample encode an identical CDR3. The CDR3 DNA sequence: TGTGCCTGGAGTGTGTTAGACGAGCAGTACTTC. Protein: CAWSVLDEQYF. This chain links TRBV30 with TRBJ2-7; unclear D gene. V gave up 0 bases and J gave up 5 bases, with 5 bases separating them. CDR1 is GTSNPN, CDR2 SVGIG, per germline (reference sequence). The CDR3 runs to 11 residues.

The J gene is TRBJ2-7, the V gene TRBV9, with unresolved D. The V gene lost 6 bases and the J gene lost 3 bases, with 13 bases spanning the gap. The CDR3 consists of 13 residues. Germline V gene sequence: CDR1 SGDLS, CDR2 YYNGEE. The CDR3 reads CASMSAESYEQYF. For the CDR3, the DNA is TGTGCCAGCATGAGCGCAGAAAGCTACGAGCAGTACTTC.

The rearrangement uses TRBV6-6 and TRBJ2-3, with a tentative D call TRBD1 (5 bases). Germline V CDR1 and CDR2: MNHNY, SVGAGI (reference sequence). Trimming pared 6 bases from V and 2 bases from J, leaving 12 bases between. CDR3 length equals 14 residues. CDR3: CASRPQGNTDTQYF. DNA of the CDR3: TGTGCCAGCAGGCCGCAGGGAAACACAGATACGCAGTATTTT.

V usage is TRBV11-3 and J usage is TRBJ2-3; 11 bases agree with TRBD2. Germline-derived CDR1 and CDR2 are SGHNT and YENEEA. With 4 bases clipped from V and 2 bases from J, the junction kept 8 bases outside the gene matches. The CDR3 length is 17 residues. The CDR3 reads CASSSPTSGGHTDTQYF. CDR3 coding DNA: TGTGCCAGCAGCTCACCAACTAGCGGGGGTCACACAGATACGCAGTATTTT.

The V call is TRBV5-1, the J call TRBJ1-2; TRBD1 matches 8 bases. The germline CDR1 and CDR2 sequences are SGHRS and YFSETQ. V trimming: 5 bases; J trimming: 6 bases; junction bases outside the gene matches: 9. This CDR3 spans 14 amino acids. CDR3 bases: TGCGCCAGCAGTCCCGACAGGGGTATTCATGGCTACACCTTC. It specifies CASSPDRGIHGYTF.

V is TRBV11-3 and J is TRBJ2-1; 11 bases match TRBD2. The germline gives CDR1 SGHNT, CDR2 YENEEA. Germline trimming cut 1 base from V and 5 bases from J; bases unmatched to any gene: 1. The CDR3 is 15 residues long. The CDR3 loop is CASSLGSGRDNEQFF. The CDR3 nucleotides are TGTGCCAGCAGCTTAGGTAGCGGGAGGGACAATGAGCAGTTCTTC.

Only one count was recorded for this clone. This sequence joins TRBV5-1 and TRBJ1-4; D is possibly TRBD1 (5 bases). Germline values: CDR1 SGHRS, CDR2 YFSETQ. CDR3 length: 15 residues. Trimming left V 0 bases short and J 4 bases short, with 10 bases between. CDR3 in amino acids: CASSLGGVHNEKLFF. DNA for the CDR3: TGCGCCAGCAGCTTGGGGGGGGTCCATAATGAAAAACTGTTTTTT. The variable domain in full, completed from reference TRBV5-1 and TRBJ1-4, reads KAGVTQTPRYLIKTRGQQVTLSCSPISGHRSVSWYQQTPGQGLQFLFEYFSETQRNKGNFPGRFSGRQFSNSRSEMNVSTLELGDSALYLCASSLGGVHNEKLFFGSGTQLSVL.

J is TRBJ2-7 and V is TRBV27; 8 nucleotides match TRBD2. V shed 6 bases and J 5 bases; nucleotides not matched to a gene: 12. Per germline, CDR1 MNHEY and CDR2 SMNVEV (reference sequence). The CDR3 is 15 residues long. The CDR3: CASRKISGRTNEQYF. The CDR3 DNA follows: TGTGCCAGCAGAAAGATAAGCGGGAGAACCAACGAGCAGTACTTC.

The V and J genes are TRBV6-6 and TRBJ1-5, with unresolved D. Germline CDR1 is MNHNY and CDR2 is SVGAGI (reference sequence). The CDR3 is 13 residues long. V lost 2 bases to trimming and J lost 7 bases, with 9 bases between them. The chain's CDR3 is CASSYMSGQPQHF. CDR3 nucleotide sequence: TGTGCCAGCAGTTACATGTCGGGACAGCCCCAGCATTTT.

This clone was recorded a few times. The chain carries TRBV5-4 and TRBJ1-2, with a tentative D call TRBD1 (6 bases). V was trimmed by 6 bases and J by 12 bases, leaving 21 bases between them. This CDR3 is built from 13 residues. Germline CDR1 is SGHNT and CDR2 is YYREEE (reference sequence). In nucleotides, the CDR3 is TGTGCCAGCACGTCCCCCATGACCGGGACACACACCTTC. As protein: CASTSPMTGTHTF.

V gene TRBV28 combines with J gene TRBJ2-2, with D unclear. The CDR3 length is 14 residues. Trimming pared 6 bases from V and 7 bases from J, leaving 15 bases between. Germline values: CDR1 MDHEN, CDR2 SYDVKM. The CDR3 DNA sequence: TGTGCCAGCAGCCTGTCGACGGGTTTCGGGGAGCTGTTTTTT. The encoded protein is CASSLSTGFGELFF.

V usage is TRBV5-5 and J usage is TRBJ1-2; 9 nucleotides match TRBD1. V dropped 4 bases and J dropped 7; count of bases not matched to a gene: 2. CDR3 length: 12 residues. Germline V lookup: CDR1 SGHKS, CDR2 YYEKEE (reference sequence). CDR3: CASSLDRGGYTF. CDR3 DNA: TGTGCCAGCAGCCTGGACAGGGGTGGCTACACCTTC.

Only one count was recorded for this clone. The V call is TRBV5-1, the J call TRBJ2-3, with 13 positions matching TRBD2. The CDR3 loop spans 15 amino acids. The germline CDR1 and CDR2 sequences are SGHRS and YFSETQ. The J segment lost 5 bases and the V segment lost 6 bases, leaving 6 bases of the junction unmatched. CDR3 amino acids: CASILGTSGVDTQYF. CDR3 coding DNA: TGCGCCAGCATACTAGGGACTAGCGGGGTAGATACGCAGTATTTT. Full variable domain (missing parts from reference TRBV5-1 and TRBJ2-3): KAGVTQTPRYLIKTRGQQVTLSCSPISGHRSVSWYQQTPGQGLQFLFEYFSETQRNKGNFPGRFSGRQFSNSRSEMNVSTLELGDSALYLCASILGTSGVDTQYFGPGTRLTVL.

The V call is TRBV7-2, the J call TRBJ2-7; TRBD2 agrees at 9 bases. The CDR3 spans 16 residues. Trimming removed 5 bases from V and 0 bases from J; junction bases left unmatched: 8. Germline lookup yields CDR1 SGHTA and CDR2 FQGNSA. The CDR3 region is CASSMGLADHSYEQYF. The DNA of the CDR3 is TGTGCCAGCAGCATGGGACTAGCAGACCACTCCTACGAGCAGTACTTC.

The chain employs TRBV4-1 and TRBJ1-5; maybe TRBD1 (6 bases). This CDR3 has 16 amino acids. Germline V gene data show CDR1 as MGHRA and CDR2 as YSYEKL. The V and J ends lost 0 bases and 3 bases respectively, with 12 bases between them. This CDR3 is CASSQEPGAPNQPQHF. The CDR3 nucleotides are TGCGCCAGCAGCCAAGAACCAGGGGCCCCCAATCAGCCCCAGCATTTT.

In its sample, this clone was seen once. CDR3 DNA sequence: TGTGCCAGCAGTTTAGCGGGGGGAGTTACCCGATCCACTGAAGCTTTCTTT. Its protein is CASSLAGGVTRSTEAFF. The V gene is TRBV28, the J gene TRBJ1-1, with D perhaps matching TRBD1 (5 bases). Germline V CDR1 and CDR2: MDHEN, SYDVKM. V lost 2 bases and J lost 4, with 20 bases in between. The CDR3 is 17 residues long.

The chain combines TRBV6-5 with TRBJ2-5; TRBD1 is a possible D gene (5 bases). The germline V and J ends were trimmed by 8 bases and 2 bases, with 18 bases remaining between them. Germline V gene sequence: CDR1 MNHEY, CDR2 SVGAGI. The CDR3 consists of 15 residues. The CDR3 nucleotides read TGTGCCAGCCACATCCTCGGGCAGGGACAAGAGACCCAGTACTTC. This sequence encodes CASHILGQGQETQYF.

CDR3 loop: CASSNQWGGSTADTQYF. In nucleotides, the CDR3 is TGTGCCAGCAGTAACCAGTGGGGTGGGAGCACGGCAGATACGCAGTATTTT. The gene calls are TRBV5-8 and TRBJ2-3, with D possibly being TRBD2 (5 bases). The germline gives CDR1 SGHTS, CDR2 YDEGEE. V was clipped by 5 bases and J by 4 bases, with 23 bases between them. The CDR3 extends over 17 amino acids. The whole variable domain, remainder taken from reference TRBV5-8 and TRBJ2-3, is EAGVTQSPTHLIKTRGQQATLRCSPISGHTSVYWYQQALGLGLQFLLWYDEGEERNRGNFPPRFSGRQFPNYSSELNVNALELEDSALYLCASSNQWGGSTADTQYFGPGTRLTVL.

The chain joins TRBV9 to TRBJ1-3; D gene uncertain. The CDR3 extends over 15 amino acids. In germline, CDR1 is SGDLS, CDR2 YYNGEE. Between the trimmed V and J ends, which lost 3 bases and 0 bases, there was a span of 10 bases. Written as DNA, the CDR3 is TGTGCCAGCAGCGCCGAGGACTTCTCTGGAAACACCATATATTTT. Its protein is CASSAEDFSGNTIYF.

The rearrangement joins TRBV28 to TRBJ1-5, with D hard to call. Deletions cut 2 bases from V and 3 bases from J, with 8 bases between. The CDR3 has 14 amino acids. Germline lookup yields CDR1 MDHEN and CDR2 SYDVKM. CDR3 protein: CASSLDLLNQPQHF. CDR3 bases: TGTGCCAGCAGTTTAGACTTACTCAATCAGCCCCAGCATTTT. Full variable domain (remainder filled in from reference TRBV28 and TRBJ1-5): DVKVTQSSRYLVKRTGEKVFLECVQDMDHENMFWYRQDPGLGLRLIYFSYDVKMKEKGDIPEGYSVSREKKERFSLILESASTNQTSMYLCASSLDLLNQPQHFGDGTRLSIL.

The rearrangement links TRBV7-3 to TRBJ1-1, with TRBD1 matching over 7 bases. Germline CDR1 is SGHTA and CDR2 is FQGTGA. This CDR3 spans 18 amino acids. The V segment lost 0 bases and the J segment 0 bases; nucleotides outside the gene matches: 10. The CDR3 nucleotides are TGTGCCAGCAGCTTAACGCCCAGGGGGGCTACACTGAACACTGAAGCTTTCTTT. Protein product: CASSLTPRGATLNTEAFF.

The chain uses TRBV28 and TRBJ2-2, with a tentative D call TRBD1 (6 bases). V was pared by 6 bases and J by 1 base, with 12 bases between. Germline CDR1 reads MDHEN; CDR2 reads SYDVKM. There are 15 residues in the CDR3. CDR3: CASRPRGWNTGELFF. As DNA, the CDR3 is TGTGCCAGCAGACCCAGGGGCTGGAACACCGGGGAGCTGTTTTTT.

This clone was recorded only once. The chain combines TRBV6-1 with TRBJ1-5, with D possibly matching TRBD1 (5 bases). The length of the CDR3 is 17 residues. CDR1 is MNHNS, CDR2 SASEGT, per germline. The ends were cut back, 2 bases at V and 2 bases at J, with 16 bases in the middle. This CDR3 is CASSELISRVGNQPQHF. The CDR3 bases are TGTGCCAGCAGTGAACTAATATCCAGGGTTGGCAATCAGCCCCAGCATTTT.